In this sample, the clone carrying this T cell receptor (beta chain) turned up a few times. One entry per CDR3 protein results from TCRdb running MiXCR on the 5' RACE reads. This table has approximately 260,000 distinct CDR3 sequences, over 11% appearing once. This entry belongs to a study of identical twins. Source material: memory (CD45RO+) T cells sorted from blood. The sequence derives from a woman aged 18-29 years in good health.

This CDR3 reads CASSFESPLSGSMSYNEQFF. As DNA, the CDR3 is TGTGCCAGCAGTTTCGAATCCCCCCTTAGCGGGAGTATGTCCTACAATGAGCAGTTCTTC. The chain is built from TRBV6-2 or TRBV6-3 and TRBJ2-1; TRBD2 matches at 9 bases. Germline V gives CDR1 MNHEY, CDR2 SVGEGT. The CDR3 length is 20 residues. With V trimmed by 4 bases and J by 1 base, 17 bases remained unmatched.